Reported below is one T cell receptor (beta chain). Its antigen is as yet unknown. This sample was taken from a study of cytotoxic CD8 clonotypes in ibrutinib-treated CLL. Study context: About 25 partial and 2 complete responses; at median approximately 6 years, about 14 remitted, some 12 progressed. After a median roughly twelve months on treatment (6 to 36), response samples were drawn. Broader study findings: Investigators sampled sustained-remission and progressing patients at differing times. Researchers report that baseline clonality outpaced age-matched healthy donors and tracked circulating CD8+ T-cell counts.

Sequenced by immunoSEQ multiplex PCR; TCRdb stores in-frame clones only, minus some. Of some 350,000 clones in the sample, over 60% were seen once. V lost 8 bases and J lost 8; bases outside the gene matches: 4. The CDR3 spans 13 residues. In germline, CDR1 is MGHRA, CDR2 YSYEKL. Sequenced here: PBMCs, sampled after 36 months of ibrutinib treatment. The genes are TRBV4-1 and TRBJ2-2, with TRBD2 matching 11 bases. The sequence was obtained from a human donor with chronic lymphocytic leukemia. The CDR3 nucleotides are TGCGCCAGCGGGCTAGCGGGAGGAGGGGAGCTGTTTTTT. Translating gives CASGLAGGGELFF.